The 26 T cell receptor beta chains below all came from one sample that was sequenced in a study of vaccination effects on CD4 cells after COVID-19. Sequencing used immunoSEQ multiplex PCR; TCRdb keeps in-frame clones, though not all of them. The table lists about 79,000 clones, around 70% of them singletons. ViraFEST used viral peptide pools to expand antigen-specific CD4+ T cells before sequencing. The culture ran for around nine days, and then CD4+ T cells were isolated. Antigens of these TCRs are unknown. Here the sequenced sample was CD4+ T cells from PBMCs cultured with HCoV-229E spike peptides, taken before COVID-19 vaccination. These receptor sequences come from a human donor who received a COVID-19 vaccine.

The genes are TRBV12-5 and TRBJ1-5; D is possibly TRBD1 (5 bases). Germline CDR1 and CDR2: LGHNT and FRNRAP. The length of the CDR3 is 13 residues. V lost 6 bases, J lost 6 bases, and 12 bases lay in between. CDR3 sequence: CASGGGGSQPQHF. The CDR3 DNA reads as TGTGCTAGTGGGGGGGGTGGCAGTCAGCCCCAGCATTTT.

The chain carries TRBV9 and TRBJ1-3; 7 bases line up with TRBD1. This CDR3 comprises 17 residues. Germline V lookup: CDR1 SGDLS, CDR2 YYNGEE. The J segment lost 4 bases and the V segment lost 0 bases, leaving 10 bases of the junction unmatched. The CDR3 region has the DNA TGTGCCAGCAGCGTAGTCTCTTCGGGGACAGCGGGAAACACCATATATTTT. Translation: CASSVVSSGTAGNTIYF.

CDR3 coding DNA: TGTGCCAGCAGCTTGGTCTACACAGATACGCAGTATTTT. This sequence encodes CASSLVYTDTQYF. The chain joins TRBV5-6 to TRBJ2-3; D is ambiguous. The CDR3 is 13 amino acids. CDR1 SGHDT and CDR2 YYEEEE come from the germline V gene. V shed 0 bases and J shed 2 bases, with 4 bases lying between them.

The chain combines TRBV18 with TRBJ2-7; D call uncertain. The CDR3 loop spans 12 amino acids. Germline V lookup: CDR1 KGHSH, CDR2 LQKENI. The germline V and J ends were trimmed by 2 bases and 7 bases, with 9 bases remaining between them. Written as DNA, the CDR3 is TGTGCCAGCTCACCAGTCAGGCGTGAGCAGTACGTC. Amino acid sequence: CASSPVRREQYV.

The V call is TRBV5-4, the J call TRBJ2-5; 8 bases align to TRBD2. V shed 4 bases and J 4 bases; nucleotides not matched to a gene: 12. CDR3 size: 16 residues. Germline V gives CDR1 SGHNT, CDR2 YYREEE (reference sequence). The CDR3 is CASSQPTAGGRETQYF. Here the CDR3 DNA reads TGTGCCAGCAGCCAACCGACGGCGGGGGGCAGAGAGACCCAGTACTTC.

The chain is built from TRBV6-2 or TRBV6-3 and TRBJ2-3; a weak D match, TRBD2 (5 bases). V lost 6 bases to trimming and J lost 7 bases, with 20 bases between them. This CDR3 comprises 15 residues. Per the germline V gene, CDR1 is MNHEY and CDR2 is SVGEGT. CDR3 coding DNA: TGTGCCAGCAGCCCCTCCCGGACTGAACGAAATACGCAGTATTTT. Amino acid sequence: CASSPSRTERNTQYF.

This clone was counted only a few times. The chain employs TRBV27 and TRBJ2-5; 8 positions agree with TRBD2. This CDR3 spans 15 amino acids. The germline gives CDR1 MNHEY, CDR2 SMNVEV (reference sequence). J gave up 2 bases and V 7 bases, and 9 bases lay outside the gene matches. The CDR3 spells CASNGAGGLQETQYF. The CDR3, as DNA: TGTGCCAGCAACGGTGCGGGGGGCCTACAAGAGACCCAGTACTTC.

This clone was seen only a few times. The chain has TRBV2 and TRBJ1-5; D gene ambiguous. The ends were cut back, 4 bases at V and 0 bases at J, with 7 bases in the middle. The CDR3 is made up of 14 amino acids. Germline CDR1 SNHLY, CDR2 FYNNEI. CDR3 amino acids: CASSVEISNQPQHF. The CDR3 DNA reads as TGTGCCAGCAGTGTAGAGATTAGCAATCAGCCCCAGCATTTT. The full variable domain, completed using reference TRBV2 and TRBJ1-5, is EPEVTQTPSHQVTQMGQEVILRCVPISNHLYFYWYRQILGQKVEFLVSFYNNEISEKSEIFDDQFSVERPDGSNFTLKIRSTKLEDSAMYFCASSVEISNQPQHFGDGTRLSIL.

The chain joins TRBV19 to TRBJ1-1; possible D gene TRBD1, 6 bases. Trimming stripped 7 bases from V and 4 bases from J, with 13 bases between. This CDR3 has 13 amino acids. CDR1 LNHDA and CDR2 SQIVND come from the germline V gene (reference sequence). The DNA of the CDR3 is TGTGCCAGTATTCAACTAGGGGGCACTGAAGCTTTCTTT. Translation gives CASIQLGGTEAFF.

The V and J genes are TRBV19 and TRBJ2-5; 14 nucleotides match TRBD2. The CDR3 consists of 16 residues. After removal of 6 bases from V and 4 bases from J, the junction contained 7 bases not matched to a gene. Germline CDR1 is LNHDA and CDR2 is SQIVND (reference sequence). CDR3 amino acids: CASSRGLAGAVETQYF. CDR3 nucleotides: TGTGCCAGTAGCAGGGGACTAGCGGGGGCGGTAGAGACCCAGTACTTC. Based on the CDR3 plus reference TRBV19 and TRBJ2-5, the full variable domain is DGGITQSPKYLFRKEGQNVTLSCEQNLNHDAMYWYRQDPGQGLRLIYYSQIVNDFQKGDIAEGYSVSREKKESFPLTVTSAQKNPTAFYLCASSRGLAGAVETQYFGPGTRLLVL.

This sequence joins TRBV6-4 and TRBJ2-2; D perhaps matches TRBD1 (6 bases). CDR3 length equals 14 residues. CDR1 and CDR2 (germline): MRHNA, SNTAGT. V was trimmed by 6 bases and J by 7 bases, leaving 15 bases between them. The CDR3 region is CASSPQGNGGELFF. For the CDR3, the DNA is TGTGCCAGCAGCCCACAGGGAAATGGCGGGGAGCTGTTTTTT.

This clone was detected only a few times. The V and J genes are TRBV13 and TRBJ1-3, with D possibly TRBD1 on 5 matching bases. CDR3 length: 16 residues. The V end lost 4 bases, the J end lost 0 bases, and 13 bases lay between the germline ends. Germline V gene sequence: CDR1 PRHDT, CDR2 FYEKMQ (reference sequence). The CDR3 loop reads CASSSGPGGSGNTIYF. The CDR3, as DNA: TGTGCCAGCAGCTCGGGACCCGGAGGCTCTGGAAACACCATATATTTT. The variable domain in full, with the rest retrieved from reference TRBV13 and TRBJ1-3, is AAGVIQSPRHLIKEKRETATLKCYPIPRHDTVYWYQQGPGQDPQFLISFYEKMQSDKGSIPDRFSAQQFSDYHSELNMSSLELGDSALYFCASSSGPGGSGNTIYFGEGSWLTVV.

The gene calls are TRBV5-1 and TRBJ1-2; perhaps TRBD1 as D (5 bases). Per germline, CDR1 SGHRS and CDR2 YFSETQ. V dropped 2 bases and J dropped 5 bases, with 13 bases sitting between them. The CDR3 totals 14 residues. Here the CDR3 reads CASSFDGTGYGYTF. DNA for the CDR3: TGCGCCAGCAGCTTTGACGGGACGGGTTATGGCTACACCTTC.

This chain uses TRBV28 with TRBJ1-5; 7 bases fit TRBD1. The CDR3 has 15 amino acids. The germline V gene encodes CDR1 MDHEN and CDR2 SYDVKM. After removal of 6 bases from V and 5 bases from J, the junction contained 10 bases not matched to a gene. The CDR3 nucleotides read TGTGCCAGCAGGGACCTCGACAGGGTGGATCAGCCCCAGCATTTT. The encoded protein is CASRDLDRVDQPQHF.

The gene calls are TRBV2 and TRBJ2-5; the D call may be TRBD1 or TRBD2 (7 bases each). This CDR3 is built from 15 residues. The germline CDR1 and CDR2 sequences are SNHLY and FYNNEI. The V gene lost 7 bases and the J gene lost 5 bases, with 20 bases spanning the gap. The CDR3 spells CASMRRQGGTETQYF. CDR3 in DNA: TGTGCCAGCATGCGCCGCCAGGGGGGGACGGAGACCCAGTACTTC.

The chain is built from TRBV6-6 and TRBJ1-6, with TRBD1 identical over 8 bases. Trimming took 2 bases from V and 6 from J; bases not matched to a gene: 3. This CDR3 has 15 amino acids. Germline assignment: CDR1 MNHNY and CDR2 SVGAGI (reference sequence). The CDR3 DNA reads TGTGCCAGCAGTTACGTGCAGGGGGCTAATTCACCCCTCCACTTT. Amino acid sequence: CASSYVQGANSPLHF.

The CDR3 DNA follows: TGTGCCAGCAGCGCCGACAGTCTTTATAATTCACCCCTCCACTTT. Protein sequence: CASSADSLYNSPLHF. V and J are TRBV9 and TRBJ1-6, with D perhaps matching TRBD1 (5 bases). Trimming took off 3 bases at V and 4 bases at J, with 11 bases between the two ends. The V gene's germline CDR1 is SGDLS and CDR2 YYNGEE. The CDR3 sequence is 15 residues long.

This clone occurred once. The rearrangement links TRBV10-3 to TRBJ2-1, with 8 bases identical to TRBD1. The junction had 8 bases not matched to a gene; V was cut back by 11 bases and J by 5 bases. The CDR3 contains 13 residues. The germline CDR1 and CDR2 sequences are ENHRY and SYGVKD. The CDR3 here is CASNGQGNNEQFF. The CDR3 DNA follows: TGTGCCTCCAATGGACAGGGCAACAATGAGCAGTTCTTC.

This rearrangement joins TRBV6-5 to TRBJ1-2, with D possibly matching TRBD1 (6 bases). The CDR3 is 15 amino acids. The V end lost 8 bases, the J end lost 5 bases, and 21 bases lay between the germline ends. The germline V gene has CDR1 MNHEY and CDR2 SVGAGI. The CDR3 nucleotides read TGTGCCAGCTGCCCCGGACCCGACAGGACATATGGCTACACCTTC. The encoded protein is CASCPGPDRTYGYTF.

The J gene is TRBJ1-5, the V gene TRBV3-1 (or the pseudogene TRBV3-2); 7 bases align to TRBD1. V was clipped by 5 bases and J by 2 bases; unmatched bases: 3. Per germline, CDR1 LGHDT and CDR2 YNNKEL (reference sequence). CDR3 size: 14 residues. The CDR3 spells CASSNGQGNQPQHF. Here the CDR3 DNA reads TGTGCCAGCAGCAATGGACAGGGCAATCAGCCCCAGCATTTT.

J is TRBJ1-2 and V is TRBV29-1; no reliable D call. Germline V lookup: CDR1 SQVTM, CDR2 ANQGSEA. This CDR3 is 13 amino acids long. V gave up 2 bases and J gave up 4 bases, with 11 bases separating them. The CDR3 nucleotides are TGCAGCGTTGAACCTCTAACGGTCTATGGCTACACCTTC. Its translation is CSVEPLTVYGYTF.

The chain links TRBV3-1 (or the pseudogene TRBV3-2) to TRBJ2-1; D possibly corresponds to TRBD2 (6 bases). This CDR3 is built from 13 residues. The V and J ends lost 4 bases and 9 bases respectively, with 13 bases between them. From germline, CDR1 is LGHDT and CDR2 YNNKEL (reference sequence). CDR3 protein: CASSRKMRGEQFF. CDR3 nucleotides: TGTGCCAGCAGCCGGAAGATGCGGGGTGAGCAGTTCTTC.

The chain employs TRBV5-1 and TRBJ1-4; 12 positions match TRBD1. The V and J ends lost 5 bases and 8 bases, in that order; junction bases with no gene match: 4. The CDR3 runs 14 residues. Germline V gene sequence: CDR1 SGHRS, CDR2 YFSETQ. This CDR3 reads CASRTGTGGEKLFF. CDR3 DNA sequence: TGCGCCAGCAGAACCGGGACAGGGGGCGAAAAACTGTTTTTT.

V usage is TRBV4-1 and J usage is TRBJ1-5; no clear D gene. Per germline, CDR1 MGHRA and CDR2 YSYEKL. The CDR3 has 17 residues. Trimming took off 1 base at V and 2 bases at J, with 15 bases between the two ends. In DNA form, the CDR3 reads TGCGCCAGCAGCCAAGTAGGGTCAGGAGTTGGCAATCAGCCCCAGCATTTT. Its protein is CASSQVGSGVGNQPQHF.

This clone was found a few times. The chain joins TRBV5-1 to TRBJ2-7; no clear D. The V end lost 2 bases, the J end lost 0 bases, and 12 bases lay between the germline ends. Per the germline V gene, CDR1 is SGHRS and CDR2 is YFSETQ. The CDR3 covers 15 residues. CDR3 bases: TGCGCCAGCAGCTTTTATCCGTACAGCTCCTACGAGCAGTACGTC. Its translation: CASSFYPYSSYEQYV.

The chain carries TRBV9 and TRBJ1-6, with TRBD1 matching over 9 bases. Trimming cost V 3 bases and J 8 bases; bases outside gene matches: 6. This CDR3 has 15 residues. CDR1 is SGDLS and CDR2 is YYNGEE in the germline V gene. CDR3 residues: CASSASGQGDSPLHF. The DNA of the CDR3 is TGTGCCAGCAGCGCGTCGGGACAGGGCGATTCACCCCTCCACTTT.